This TCR beta chain was sequenced during a study of blood T cell repertoires in COVID-19. For the study at large: T cells, B-cell-depleted T cells, or PBMCs provided the cDNA or gDNA that served as material.

Profiling relied on immunoSEQ multiplex PCR, and the TCRdb table lists in-frame clones only, not all of them. The sample includes 220,000 or so clones, roughly 90% of them seen just once. CDR3 length equals 12 residues. Per germline, CDR1 SQVTM and CDR2 ANQGSEA. The V end was cut by 4 bases, the J end by 2 bases, with 6 bases between. Enrollment of patients from Seattle took place during active infection, with longitudinal follow-up. V usage is TRBV29-1 and J usage is TRBJ1-5; possible D gene TRBD1, 5 bases. The sequenced sample was peripheral blood. The TCR originated in a man aged 55 to 70 with COVID-19, enrolled during active disease. This chain's CDR3 is CSVVQGNQPQHF. CDR3 nucleotide sequence: TGCAGCGTTGTACAGGGCAATCAGCCCCAGCATTTT.